This TCR beta chain was captured by sequencing in a study of regulatory T cells in long-lasting Graves disease. Study-level points and caveats: There were preferences for TRBV28, TRBJ1-2 and TRBJ2-5 in persistent disease.

Notes on this clonotype: The antigen remains undetermined.

This sample's time point: newly diagnosed GD, antithyroid drugs for less than 3 months. PBMCs were the source of the RNA used for TCR sequencing. The CDR3 length is 15 residues. CDR1 is LNHDA and CDR2 is SQIVND in the germline V gene (reference sequence). V gave up 10 bases and J gave up 5 bases, with 23 bases separating them. Combining iRepertoire HTBI primers with Arm-PCR of CDR3 regions, the authors built TCR beta libraries. MiXCR was run by TCRdb on the multiplex PCR reads, yielding one entry per CDR3 protein. The table records 250,000 to 300,000 distinct CDR3 sequences, approximately 18% of them present only once. The sample also formed part of further work on T cells in Graves' hyperthyroidism and ophthalmopathy. That publication notes: Patients were excluded for uncontrolled infection, other autoimmune disease, pregnancy or lactation. First-round RT-PCR of the TCR CDR3 relied on the HTBI primer set.

The clonotype was recovered from a woman aged 25 to 39 with Graves disease. The input for sequencing was peripheral blood mononuclear cells (PBMCs), taken at new diagnosis, from a patient treated with antithyroid drugs. The V and J genes are TRBV19 and TRBJ1-1; no definite D call. This CDR3 is CATTLGGGGVTEAFF. CDR3 nucleotides: TGTGCCACCACGTTGGGCGGCGGTGGGGTTACTGAAGCTTTCTTT.